Below are 22 T cell receptor beta chains sequenced from a single sample in a study of CXCR3-negative and CXCR3-positive naive CD8 T cells. Libraries of TRB cDNA were made by 5' RACE and carried UMIs. For each CDR3 protein, TCRdb gives one entry from its re-call of the 5' RACE reads, without DNA. Its listing shows 45,000 to 70,000 distinct CDR3 sequences. The specimen was memory CD8+ T cells from blood. The receptor set was obtained from a human donor in good health. Some clones in this sample may be carry-over from other donors' samples.

The chain links TRBV7-8 to TRBJ2-3; no DNA is available, so the TRBD2 call from TCRdb remains unchecked. The germline V gene has CDR1 SGHVS and CDR2 FQNEAQ. This CDR3 spans 16 amino acids. This CDR3 is CASSQEASGYTDTQYF.

The chain employs TRBV15 and TRBJ2-7; as DNA is missing, the TRBD1 call by TCRdb cannot be tested. Germline CDR1 and CDR2: LNHNV and YYDKDF (reference sequence). The CDR3 spans 15 residues. CDR3: CATSPRPASSYEQYF. The full variable domain, with the rest looked up from reference TRBV15 and TRBJ2-7, is DAMVIQNPRYQVTQFGKPVTLSCSQTLNHNVMYWYQQKSSQAPKLLFHYYDKDFNNEADTPDNFQSRRPNTSFCFLDIRSPGLGDTAMYLCATSPRPASSYEQYFGPGTRLTVT.

This chain links TRBV28 with TRBJ2-5; TCRdb outputs TRBD1, but without DNA this stays unchecked. Germline V gives CDR1 MDHEN, CDR2 SYDVKM. CDR3 length equals 15 residues. The CDR3 spells CASSGGTGRKETQYF.

The J gene is TRBJ2-1, the V gene TRBV7-9; TCRdb designates TRBD1, a call that cannot be tested without DNA. Germline V gene sequence: CDR1 SEHNR, CDR2 FQNEAQ (reference sequence). The CDR3 length is 16 residues. CDR3 region: CASSLAFGTSYNEQFF.

The chain recombines TRBV19 with TRBJ2-7; absent DNA, TCRdb's TRBD2 call cannot be checked. Looked up from germline, CDR1 is LNHDA and CDR2 is SQIVND (reference sequence). The CDR3 contains 14 residues. The chain's CDR3 is CASSTASGVYEQYF.

The V gene is TRBV20-1, the J gene TRBJ1-2; TCRdb selects TRBD1, and the lack of DNA leaves this call unchecked. This CDR3 has 13 residues. Germline CDR1 DFQATT, CDR2 SNEGSKA (reference sequence). The CDR3 spells CSARSGTGEGYTF.

CDR3 residues: CASSLAPEGFTEAFF. The V and J genes are TRBV12-3 or TRBV12-4 and TRBJ1-1. The CDR3 is made up of 15 amino acids.

The chain carries TRBV29-1 and TRBJ2-1. The CDR3 contains 16 residues. The germline gives CDR1 SQVTM, CDR2 ANQGSEA. The CDR3 is CSVEESLASSYNEQFF.

The chain couples TRBV20-1 to TRBJ2-7; TCRdb's D gene call, TRBD1, goes unchecked for lack of DNA. Germline CDR1 reads DFQATT; CDR2 reads SNEGSKA (reference sequence). The CDR3 spans 14 residues. The CDR3 reads CSARVDRGLYEQYF.

CDR3: CSARAGRNYEQYF. The rearrangement uses TRBV20-1 and TRBJ2-7; the TCRdb D gene call, TRBD2, has no DNA to confirm it. Germline V gives CDR1 DFQATT, CDR2 SNEGSKA (reference sequence). The CDR3 spans 13 residues.

The chain combines TRBV4-3 with TRBJ1-5. CDR1 LGHNA and CDR2 YSLEER come from the germline V gene. The CDR3 spans 15 residues. The CDR3 here is CASSQDRTSNQPQHF.

The chain joins TRBV5-1 to TRBJ2-7. The CDR3 loop spans 13 amino acids. Germline assignment: CDR1 SGHRS and CDR2 YFSETQ. CDR3 in amino acids: CASSLEGFYEQYF. Variable domain in full (rest from reference TRBV5-1 and TRBJ2-7): KAGVTQTPRYLIKTRGQQVTLSCSPISGHRSVSWYQQTPGQGLQFLFEYFSETQRNKGNFPGRFSGRQFSNSRSEMNVSTLELGDSALYLCASSLEGFYEQYFGPGTRLTVT.

CDR3 sequence reads: CASSLGTYEQYF. V and J are TRBV7-9 and TRBJ2-7. Per germline, CDR1 SEHNR and CDR2 FQNEAQ (reference sequence). The CDR3 consists of 12 residues.

CDR3 amino acids: CASSIGTDYEQYF. V and J are TRBV5-1 and TRBJ2-7; TCRdb gives TRBD1 as the D gene, but with no DNA this cannot be confirmed. Germline CDR1 SGHRS, CDR2 YFSETQ. The CDR3 sequence is 13 residues long.

V usage is TRBV3-1 and J usage is TRBJ2-7; TCRdb selects TRBD2, and the lack of DNA leaves this call unchecked. Germline V lookup: CDR1 LGHDT, CDR2 YNNKEL (reference sequence). The CDR3 loop spans 13 amino acids. The chain's CDR3 is CASSQLAGPEQYF.

The V and J genes are TRBV2 and TRBJ2-1; TCRdb gives TRBD2 as the D gene, but with no DNA this cannot be confirmed. Germline lookup yields CDR1 SNHLY and CDR2 FYNNEI. CDR3 size: 15 residues. The CDR3 loop is CASRATSASYNEQFF.

The rearrangement uses TRBV5-1 and TRBJ2-1; TCRdb proposes TRBD1, but this gene call is untestable without DNA. Germline lookup yields CDR1 SGHRS and CDR2 YFSETQ. CDR3 size: 12 residues. This CDR3 reads CASNYRGNEQFF. Full variable domain (remainder filled in from reference TRBV5-1 and TRBJ2-1): KAGVTQTPRYLIKTRGQQVTLSCSPISGHRSVSWYQQTPGQGLQFLFEYFSETQRNKGNFPGRFSGRQFSNSRSEMNVSTLELGDSALYLCASNYRGNEQFFGPGTRLTVL.

The chain's CDR3 is CASIDKGELFF. V usage is TRBV12-3 or TRBV12-4 and J usage is TRBJ2-2. The CDR3 loop spans 11 amino acids.

The gene calls are TRBV7-9 and TRBJ2-7; there is no DNA to check the TCRdb D call of TRBD1. The CDR3 is 16 amino acids. Per germline, CDR1 SEHNR and CDR2 FQNEAQ (reference sequence). CDR3 sequence reads: CASSPGTGVESYEQYF.

V is TRBV20-1 and J is TRBJ1-2. The germline V gene has CDR1 DFQATT and CDR2 SNEGSKA (reference sequence). This CDR3 is built from 13 residues. The CDR3 here is CSARDQGFYGYTF.

The V and J genes are TRBV28 and TRBJ2-7. Germline V gene sequence: CDR1 MDHEN, CDR2 SYDVKM. The CDR3 extends over 14 amino acids. The CDR3 is CASSLTLSPYEQYF.

This clonotype counts as medium-sized by frequency. The chain carries TRBV6-1 and TRBJ1-1. The CDR3 is made up of 13 amino acids. Germline V gene data show CDR1 as MNHNS and CDR2 as SASEGT. This CDR3 is CASKTEMNTEAFF.